The entry below describes one T cell receptor beta chain. These data originate in a study of blood T cell repertoires in COVID-19. V shed 5 bases and J shed 3 bases, with 8 bases lying between them. The germline V gene has CDR1 MGHDK and CDR2 SYGVNS. The CDR3 is 12 amino acids. This table comes from immunoSEQ multiplex PCR, and its TCRdb copy is limited to in-frame clones, with some not included. The data hold about 250,000 clones, with roughly 90% observed a single time. The chain carries TRBV25-1 and TRBJ2-7; D is unresolved. The source material was PBMCs or T cells enriched from blood (not recorded which). The sequence came from a woman between 25 and 40 years old with acute COVID-19. The CDR3 spells CASSISLYEQYF. CDR3 DNA: TGTGCCAGCAGTATCTCTCTCTACGAGCAGTACTTC.